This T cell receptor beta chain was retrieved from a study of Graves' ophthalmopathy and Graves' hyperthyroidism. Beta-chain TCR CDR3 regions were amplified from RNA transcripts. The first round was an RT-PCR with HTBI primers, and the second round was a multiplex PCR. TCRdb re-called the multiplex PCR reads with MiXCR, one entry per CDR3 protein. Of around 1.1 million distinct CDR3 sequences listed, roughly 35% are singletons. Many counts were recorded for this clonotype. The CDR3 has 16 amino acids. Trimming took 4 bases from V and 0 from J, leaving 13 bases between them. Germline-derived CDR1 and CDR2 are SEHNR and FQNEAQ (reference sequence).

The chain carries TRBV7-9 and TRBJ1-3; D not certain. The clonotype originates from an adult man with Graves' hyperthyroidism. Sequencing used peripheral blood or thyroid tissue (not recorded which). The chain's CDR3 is CASSSESTGSGNTIYF. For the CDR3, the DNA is TGTGCCAGCAGCTCCGAATCGACGGGCTCTGGAAACACCATATATTTT.